The 17 T cell receptor beta chains below were found in one sample sequenced in a study of T cells after yellow fever vaccination. Via MiXCR, TCRdb re-called the 5' RACE reads, giving one row per CDR3 protein. Found here are 170,000 or so distinct CDR3 sequences, 5.5% to 8% of them singletons; the top ten hold 2.5% to 3.5%. Sequencing was performed on CD4+ T cells sorted from PBMCs, taken on the day of the first yellow fever vaccination. These receptor sequences come from a young man who received the YFV17D yellow fever vaccine.

The rearrangement links TRBV12-3 or TRBV12-4 to TRBJ2-1; tentatively, D is TRBD1 (6 bases). V was shortened by 8 bases and J by 4 bases, with 9 bases between the two germline ends. The CDR3 has 12 residues. Here the CDR3 reads CASWGQYNEQFF. For the CDR3, the DNA is TGTGCCAGCTGGGGACAATACAATGAGCAGTTCTTC.

This clonotype was seen a handful of times. This chain joins TRBV7-2 and TRBJ1-1, with D maybe TRBD1 (5 bases). From germline, CDR1 is SGHTA and CDR2 FQGNSA. Trimming removed 2 bases at V and 3 bases at J, with 13 bases between. This CDR3 comprises 15 residues. CDR3 protein: CASSLNHRGDTEAFF. The CDR3 bases are TGTGCCAGCAGCTTAAATCATCGGGGGGACACTGAAGCTTTCTTT.

To note about this clonotype: A much larger clone sits a single nucleotide away, making a read error possible. The chain uses TRBV12-3 or TRBV12-4 and TRBJ1-1; D is unresolved. Trimming pared 7 bases from V and 8 bases from J, leaving 11 bases between. The CDR3 totals 11 residues. In DNA form, the CDR3 reads TGTGCCAGCAATCGACATGGGGAAGCTTTCTTT. Its translation is CASNRHGEAFF.

This clonotype occurred many times. The V and J genes are TRBV20-1 and TRBJ1-2; a possible D gene is TRBD1 (6 bases). The CDR3 covers 13 residues. The V gene lost 4 bases and the J gene lost 0 bases, with 9 bases spanning the gap. Per germline, CDR1 DFQATT and CDR2 SNEGSKA (reference sequence). This CDR3 is CSAKGGANYGYTF. As DNA, the CDR3 is TGCAGTGCTAAGGGGGGAGCTAACTATGGCTACACCTTC.

The gene calls are TRBV20-1 and TRBJ1-2; D ambiguous. V lost 6 bases and J 4 bases, leaving 18 bases between the germline ends. CDR1 is DFQATT, CDR2 SNEGSKA, per germline (reference sequence). The CDR3 is 14 residues long. CDR3 region: CSAAVARYGYGYTF. Here the CDR3 DNA reads TGCAGTGCCGCGGTAGCAAGGTACGGCTATGGCTACACCTTC.

This clonotype was counted only a few times. The V call is TRBV12-3 or TRBV12-4, the J call TRBJ1-1; D might be TRBD1 (5 bases). The V end was cut by 6 bases, the J end by 3 bases, with 14 bases between. This CDR3 has 14 residues. For the CDR3, the DNA is TGTGCCAGCAGGCGCTACGGGGGGGACACTGAAGCTTTCTTT. This codes for CASRRYGGDTEAFF.

This clonotype was observed a few times. J is TRBJ1-4 and V is TRBV18; 7 bases match TRBD1. The CDR3 is 16 residues long. Germline CDR1 reads KGHSH; CDR2 reads LQKENI. The V and J ends lost 6 bases and 2 bases, in that order; junction bases with no gene match: 9. The DNA for the CDR3 is TGTGCCAGCTCCCAAGGACAGGCGAGGACTAATGAAAAACTGTTTTTT. Translated, it gives CASSQGQARTNEKLFF.

This clonotype has just a few counts. The chain has TRBV6-1 and TRBJ2-3; possibly TRBD1 or TRBD2 for D (5 bases each). CDR1 and CDR2 from the germline V gene are MNHNS and SASEGT. V gave up 1 base and J gave up 4 bases, with 9 bases separating them. The CDR3 runs to 14 residues. Here the CDR3 DNA reads TGTGCCAGCAGTGAAGTGGGGACCCCAGATACGCAGTATTTT. Protein sequence: CASSEVGTPDTQYF.

The chain recombines TRBV6-5 with TRBJ1-2, with 7 bases lining up with TRBD1. V shed 2 bases, J shed 1 base, and the junction held 4 bases outside the gene matches. Germline V gives CDR1 MNHEY, CDR2 SVGAGI. There are 15 residues in the CDR3. DNA for the CDR3: TGTGCCAGCAGTTACGCCCAGGGGGGTAACTATGGCTACACCTTC. Translating it yields CASSYAQGGNYGYTF.

This clonotype has ten or more counts. The chain carries TRBV7-3 and TRBJ2-3; D call uncertain. CDR3 length: 15 residues. The germline gives CDR1 SGHTA, CDR2 FQGTGA. V was cut by 2 bases and J by 3 bases, with 12 bases left in between. The CDR3 nucleotides read TGTGCCAGCAGCTTAGGCCCTAGTCAGACAGATACGCAGTATTTT. This translates into CASSLGPSQTDTQYF.

This clonotype has just a few counts. The rearrangement links TRBV7-7 to TRBJ2-3, with 7 bases identical to TRBD2. Germline CDR1 SSHAT, CDR2 FNYEAQ (reference sequence). This CDR3 has 15 amino acids. The ends lost 5 bases at V and 4 bases at J; junction bases unmatched: 9. The DNA of the CDR3 is TGTGCCAGCAGCCAAACAGGCGGGGGAGCAGATACGCAGTATTTT. Translation: CASSQTGGGADTQYF. Supplemented by reference TRBV7-7 and TRBJ2-3, the full variable domain reads GAGVSQSPRYKVTKRGQDVTLRCDPISSHATLYWYQQALGQGPEFLTYFNYEAQPDKSGLPSDRFSAERPEGSISTLTIQRTEQRDSAMYRCASSQTGGGADTQYFGPGTRLTVL.

This clonotype was recorded a few times. The rearrangement uses TRBV2 and TRBJ2-5, with a weak D call TRBD1 (6 bases). Trimming took 6 bases from V and 4 from J, leaving 12 bases between them. CDR3 length: 13 amino acids. Germline CDR1 and CDR2: SNHLY and FYNNEI. CDR3 coding DNA: TGTGCCAGCAGCGTGGACAGAGGAGAGACCCAGTACTTC. This encodes CASSVDRGETQYF. Complete variable domain (other parts from reference TRBV2 and TRBJ2-5): EPEVTQTPSHQVTQMGQEVILRCVPISNHLYFYWYRQILGQKVEFLVSFYNNEISEKSEIFDDQFSVERPDGSNFTLKIRSTKLEDSAMYFCASSVDRGETQYFGPGTRLLVL.

The V gene is TRBV15, the J gene TRBJ2-7; D possibly corresponds to TRBD2 (6 bases). CDR1 and CDR2 from the germline V gene are LNHNV and YYDKDF (reference sequence). The CDR3 runs to 13 residues. V lost 2 bases, J lost 9 bases, and 14 bases lay in between. The CDR3 sequence is CATSRLAPGGQYF. The CDR3 DNA reads as TGTGCCACCAGCAGACTAGCGCCGGGCGGGCAGTACTTC. The full variable domain, its missing parts supplied by reference TRBV15 and TRBJ2-7, is DAMVIQNPRYQVTQFGKPVTLSCSQTLNHNVMYWYQQKSSQAPKLLFHYYDKDFNNEADTPDNFQSRRPNTSFCFLDIRSPGLGDTAMYLCATSRLAPGGQYFGPGTRLTVT.

The chain has TRBV5-1 and TRBJ2-7, with 7 bases aligning to TRBD1. The V gene's germline CDR1 is SGHRS and CDR2 YFSETQ. Trimming took 4 bases from V and 6 from J; bases not matched to a gene: 4. The CDR3 consists of 12 residues. The CDR3 loop reads CASSHSGGEQYF. Written as DNA, the CDR3 is TGCGCCAGCAGCCATTCAGGGGGCGAGCAGTACTTC.

The rearrangement links TRBV5-1 to TRBJ2-5; D gene unclear. V was cut by 2 bases and J by 3 bases, with 8 bases left in between. Germline values: CDR1 SGHRS, CDR2 YFSETQ. This CDR3 is 13 amino acids long. The CDR3 nucleotides are TGCGCCAGCAGCTTTATCGGAGAAGAGACCCAGTACTTC. Protein: CASSFIGEETQYF.

This clonotype was counted a few times. V gene TRBV11-2 combines with J gene TRBJ2-2; D remains ambiguous. Trimming stripped 4 bases from V and 8 bases from J, with 8 bases between. The germline V gene has CDR1 SGHAT and CDR2 FQNNGV. The CDR3 has 12 amino acids. CDR3 amino acids: CASSYLGGELFF. CDR3 DNA: TGTGCCAGCAGCTATCTAGGGGGGGAGCTGTTTTTT. The variable domain in full, with the rest retrieved from reference TRBV11-2 and TRBJ2-2, is EAGVAQSPRYKIIEKRQSVAFWCNPISGHATLYWYQQILGQGPKLLIQFQNNGVVDDSQLPKDRFSAERLKGVDSTLKIQPAKLEDSAVYLCASSYLGGELFFGEGSRLTVL.

On this clonotype itself: Just one base apart from a much larger clone, this may be a read error. This chain connects TRBV6-1 to TRBJ2-7; 8 bases are shared with TRBD1. Germline V lookup: CDR1 MNHNS, CDR2 SASEGT. The CDR3 runs 14 residues. This CDR3 is CASRRTGISCEQYF. The CDR3 DNA reads as TGTGCCAGCAGGAGGACAGGGATTTCCTGCGAGCAGTACTTC.